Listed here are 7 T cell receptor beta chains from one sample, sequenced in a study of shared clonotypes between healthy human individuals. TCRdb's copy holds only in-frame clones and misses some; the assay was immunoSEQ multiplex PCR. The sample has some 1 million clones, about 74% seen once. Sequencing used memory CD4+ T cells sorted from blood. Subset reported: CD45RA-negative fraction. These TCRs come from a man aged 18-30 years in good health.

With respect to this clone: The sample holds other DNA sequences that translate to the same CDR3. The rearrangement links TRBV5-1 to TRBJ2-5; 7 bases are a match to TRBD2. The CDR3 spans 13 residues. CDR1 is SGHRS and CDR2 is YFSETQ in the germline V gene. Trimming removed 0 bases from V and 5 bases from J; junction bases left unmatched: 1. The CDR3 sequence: CASSLVGGETQYF. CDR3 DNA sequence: TGCGCCAGCAGCTTGGTGGGAGGGGAGACCCAGTACTTC.

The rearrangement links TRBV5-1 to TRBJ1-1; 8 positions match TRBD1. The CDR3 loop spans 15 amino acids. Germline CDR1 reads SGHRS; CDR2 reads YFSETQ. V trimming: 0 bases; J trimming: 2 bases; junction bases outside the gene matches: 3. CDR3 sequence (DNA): TGCGCCAGCAGCTTGGCGGACAGGGATAACACTGAAGCTTTCTTT. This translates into CASSLADRDNTEAFF.

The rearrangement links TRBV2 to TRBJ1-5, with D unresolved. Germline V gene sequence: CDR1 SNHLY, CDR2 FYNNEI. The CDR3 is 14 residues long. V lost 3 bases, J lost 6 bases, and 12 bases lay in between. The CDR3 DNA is TGTGCCAGCAGTGAGTTTCAGGTGAGTCAGCCCCAGCATTTT. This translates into CASSEFQVSQPQHF. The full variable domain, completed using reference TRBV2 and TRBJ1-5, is EPEVTQTPSHQVTQMGQEVILRCVPISNHLYFYWYRQILGQKVEFLVSFYNNEISEKSEIFDDQFSVERPDGSNFTLKIRSTKLEDSAMYFCASSEFQVSQPQHFGDGTRLSIL.

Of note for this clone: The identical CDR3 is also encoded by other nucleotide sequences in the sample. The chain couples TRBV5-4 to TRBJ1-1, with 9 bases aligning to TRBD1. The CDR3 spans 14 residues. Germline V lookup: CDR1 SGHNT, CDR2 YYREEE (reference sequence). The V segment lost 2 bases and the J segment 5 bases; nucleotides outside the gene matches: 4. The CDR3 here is CASSFDRGYTEAFF. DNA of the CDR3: TGTGCCAGCAGCTTCGACAGGGGGTATACTGAAGCTTTCTTT.

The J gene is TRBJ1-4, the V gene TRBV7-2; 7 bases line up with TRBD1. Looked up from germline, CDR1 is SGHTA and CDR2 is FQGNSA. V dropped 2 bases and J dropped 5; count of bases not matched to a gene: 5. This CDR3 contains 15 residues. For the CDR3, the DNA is TGTGCCAGCAGCTTATCCGGGGACAGAAATGAAAAACTGTTTTTT. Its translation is CASSLSGDRNEKLFF.

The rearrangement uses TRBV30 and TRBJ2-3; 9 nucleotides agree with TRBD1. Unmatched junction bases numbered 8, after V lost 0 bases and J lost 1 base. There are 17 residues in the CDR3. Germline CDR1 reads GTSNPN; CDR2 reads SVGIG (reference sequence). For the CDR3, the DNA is TGTGCCTGGAGTGTACCTCCCGGGACAGGGCGCACAGATACGCAGTATTTT. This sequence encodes CAWSVPPGTGRTDTQYF.

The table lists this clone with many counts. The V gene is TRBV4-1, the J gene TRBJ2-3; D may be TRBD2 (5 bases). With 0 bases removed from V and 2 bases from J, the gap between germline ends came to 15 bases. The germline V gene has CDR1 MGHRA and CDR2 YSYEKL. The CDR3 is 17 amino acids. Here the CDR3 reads CASSQDHKGGLTDTQYF. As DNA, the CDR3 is TGCGCCAGCAGCCAAGATCATAAAGGAGGCCTCACAGATACGCAGTATTTT.